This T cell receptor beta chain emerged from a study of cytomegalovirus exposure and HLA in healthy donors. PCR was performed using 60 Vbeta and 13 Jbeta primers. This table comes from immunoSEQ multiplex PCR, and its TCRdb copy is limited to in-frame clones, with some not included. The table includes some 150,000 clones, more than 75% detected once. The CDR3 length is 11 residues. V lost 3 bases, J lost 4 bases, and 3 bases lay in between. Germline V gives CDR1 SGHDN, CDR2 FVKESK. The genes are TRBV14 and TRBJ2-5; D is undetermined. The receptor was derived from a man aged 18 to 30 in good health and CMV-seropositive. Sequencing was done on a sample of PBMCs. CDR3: CASSHGETQYF. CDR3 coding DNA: TGTGCCAGCAGCCACGGAGAGACCCAGTACTTC.